Each of the 13 T cell receptor beta chains below was sequenced from the same sample in a study of blood T cells in healthy people across ages. Sample-barcoded 5' priming and a J-beta primer mix drove a second PCR of roughly 6 to 12 cycles. MiXCR, applied by TCRdb to the 5' RACE reads, yields one record per CDR3 protein. This sample carries around 1,100,000 distinct CDR3 sequences, more than 30% of them seen once, and the ten largest clones take 10% to 15%. Input material: blood. These receptors originate from a man younger than 35 in good health.

The V and J genes are TRBV29-1 and TRBJ2-5; D possibly corresponds to TRBD1 (7 bases). CDR1 and CDR2 from the germline V gene are SQVTM and ANQGSEA. Trimming pared 6 bases from V and 3 bases from J, leaving 17 bases between. This CDR3 contains 14 residues. The CDR3 DNA reads TGCAGCGTGGTGACAGGGCCGGGGGAAGAGACCCAGTACTTC. Translating gives CSVVTGPGEETQYF.

J is TRBJ1-2 and V is TRBV9, with D maybe TRBD1 (5 bases). The germline CDR1 and CDR2 sequences are SGDLS and YYNGEE. This CDR3 comprises 14 residues. The V and J ends lost 3 bases and 0 bases respectively, with 9 bases between them. CDR3 in DNA: TGTGCCAGCAGCGCCGGGACTTCTAACTATGGCTACACCTTC. Translated, it gives CASSAGTSNYGYTF.

V gene TRBV18 combines with J gene TRBJ2-7; TRBD2 matches at 11 bases. Germline CDR1 is KGHSH and CDR2 is LQKENI. The J segment lost 2 bases and the V segment lost 3 bases, leaving 3 bases of the junction unmatched. CDR3 length: 15 amino acids. The chain's CDR3 is CASSPGTSGAYEQYF. DNA of the CDR3: TGTGCCAGCTCACCTGGGACTAGCGGAGCCTACGAGCAGTACTTC.

This chain links TRBV3-1 with TRBJ2-1; TRBD2 might be the D (6 bases). The germline V gene has CDR1 LGHDT and CDR2 YNNKEL (reference sequence). V was trimmed by 3 bases and J by 6 bases, leaving 15 bases between them. The CDR3 is 15 residues long. As DNA, the CDR3 is TGTGCCAGCAGCCACCCTTGGGGGGTGAGCAATGAGCAGTTCTTC. This sequence encodes CASSHPWGVSNEQFF.

The rearrangement joins TRBV20-1 to TRBJ1-1, with 8 bases identical to TRBD1. The CDR3 is 15 residues long. Germline CDR1 and CDR2: DFQATT and SNEGSKA (reference sequence). V gave up 5 bases and J gave up 0 bases; unmatched junction bases: 8. Here the CDR3 DNA reads TGCAGTGCTGGGCGTAGACAGGGGATGAACACTGAAGCTTTCTTT. Its protein is CSAGRRQGMNTEAFF.

The genes are TRBV20-1 and TRBJ1-5; tentatively, D is TRBD1 (5 bases). Germline V gene data show CDR1 as DFQATT and CDR2 as SNEGSKA (reference sequence). The CDR3 runs to 13 residues. V lost 3 bases to trimming and J lost 5 bases, with 11 bases between them. The DNA for the CDR3 is TGCAGTGCTAGTAGGGACGGGGATCAGCCCCAGCATTTT. It yields the protein CSASRDGDQPQHF.

The chain recombines TRBV4-3 with TRBJ1-1, with TRBD1 identical over 7 bases. Trimming took 3 bases from V and 8 from J; bases not matched to a gene: 6. Germline V gene data show CDR1 as LGHNA and CDR2 as YSLEER. The CDR3 extends over 13 amino acids. CDR3 in DNA: TGCGCCAGCAGCCACAGGGGGACAGCCGAAGCTTTCTTT. Translation: CASSHRGTAEAFF.

This clonotype was seen only a few times. The V gene is TRBV10-3, the J gene TRBJ1-6, with TRBD1 matching over 9 bases. CDR3 length: 15 residues. Germline-derived CDR1 and CDR2 are ENHRY and SYGVKD. V lost 3 bases, J lost 6 bases, and 3 bases stayed unmatched. The CDR3 is CAISERDRANSPLHF. CDR3 bases: TGTGCCATCAGTGAAAGGGACAGGGCTAATTCACCCCTCCACTTT.

This chain connects TRBV6-1 to TRBJ1-5; D remains ambiguous. The germline CDR1 and CDR2 sequences are MNHNS and SASEGT. The CDR3 runs to 13 residues. Deletions cut 7 bases from V and 4 bases from J, with 11 bases between. The CDR3 sequence is CASMVSLNQPQHF. CDR3 DNA: TGTGCCAGCATGGTCAGCCTGAATCAGCCCCAGCATTTT.

This clonotype was seen a single time. This chain joins TRBV7-2 and TRBJ1-5; no firm D call. The CDR3 spans 13 residues. From germline, CDR1 is SGHTA and CDR2 FQGNSA. Trimming removed 5 bases at V and 4 bases at J, with 9 bases between. In nucleotides, the CDR3 is TGTGCCAGCAGCATTGACACGAATCAGCCCCAGCATTTT. This gives the protein CASSIDTNQPQHF.

The J gene is TRBJ2-3, the V gene TRBV7-2, with a tentative D call TRBD1 (6 bases). Germline V gene sequence: CDR1 SGHTA, CDR2 FQGNSA. V was cut by 3 bases and J by 1 base, with 11 bases left in between. The CDR3 spans 15 residues. CDR3 sequence reads: CASSFPDSGTDTQYF. CDR3 coding DNA: TGTGCCAGCAGCTTCCCGGACAGCGGCACAGATACGCAGTATTTT.

This rearrangement joins TRBV9 to TRBJ2-3; maybe TRBD2 (6 bases). Deletions cut 0 bases from V and 0 bases from J, with 8 bases between. This CDR3 contains 15 residues. Germline V CDR1 and CDR2: SGDLS, YYNGEE. In DNA form, the CDR3 reads TGTGCCAGCAGCGTAGGGCGGGGTAGCACAGATACGCAGTATTTT. It specifies CASSVGRGSTDTQYF.

The V and J genes are TRBV6-2 or TRBV6-3 and TRBJ1-5; the D gene is possibly TRBD1 (6 bases). Trimming pared 7 bases from V and 8 bases from J, leaving 18 bases between. The CDR3 loop spans 14 amino acids. Germline V gene sequence: CDR1 MNHEY, CDR2 SVGEGT. CDR3 loop: CASTSLTGLEPQHF. The CDR3 DNA reads as TGTGCCAGCACCTCCCTGACAGGACTGGAGCCCCAGCATTTT.